This passage covers 22 T cell receptor beta chains from one sample sequenced in a study of T cell repertoires in cytomegalovirus infection. What these receptors recognize is not known. TCRdb fed the reads into MiXCR, producing one record per CDR3 protein. The table has under 95,000 distinct CDR3 sequences, about half seen once. The specimen comprised CD8+ T cells from cultured PBMCs, sampled from culture after CMV antigen stimulation. The receptor set was obtained from a human donor in good health (CMV status not recorded). Some clones in this sample may be carry-over from other donors' samples.

This clonotype was observed a few times. The J gene is TRBJ2-3, the V gene TRBV27; D not certain. The CDR3 has 15 residues. V lost 2 bases, J lost 1 base, and 10 bases lay in between. The germline V gene encodes CDR1 MNHEY and CDR2 SMNVEV (reference sequence). CDR3 nucleotide sequence: TGTGCCAGCAGTTTAATTTACACGGGCACAGATACGCAGTATTTT. Translated, it gives CASSLIYTGTDTQYF.

The gene calls are TRBV15 and TRBJ2-5; 7 bases fit TRBD1. Trimming took 5 bases from V and 1 from J; bases not matched to a gene: 16. The V gene's germline CDR1 is LNHNV and CDR2 YYDKDF (reference sequence). The CDR3 is made up of 18 amino acids. CDR3 nucleotide sequence: TGTGCCACCAGCCACCAGGTGGGAAACAGGGGATTCCAAGAGACCCAGTACTTC. This encodes CATSHQVGNRGFQETQYF.

In this sample, this clonotype turned up many times. This chain uses TRBV7-8 with TRBJ2-7; D is unclear. With 4 bases removed from V and 3 bases from J, the gap between germline ends came to 16 bases. CDR3 size: 15 residues. From germline, CDR1 is SGHVS and CDR2 FQNEAQ. This chain's CDR3 is CASSSSRRSGYEQYF. In DNA, the CDR3 is TGTGCCAGCAGCTCCTCCCGTCGGTCGGGCTACGAGCAGTACTTC.

This CDR3 is CASSFTGAQETQYF. The CDR3 nucleotides read TGTGCCAGCAGCTTTACAGGTGCTCAAGAGACCCAGTACTTC. The chain is built from TRBV7-9 and TRBJ2-5; weak D call: TRBD1 (5 bases). V dropped 3 bases and J dropped 2 bases, with 10 bases sitting between them. The CDR3 sequence is 14 residues long. Germline lookup yields CDR1 SEHNR and CDR2 FQNEAQ (reference sequence).

This clonotype has just one count. The chain's CDR3 is CAWREGSSYEQYF. The DNA for the CDR3 is TGTGCCTGGAGGGAGGGGAGCTCCTACGAGCAGTACTTC. The J gene is TRBJ2-7, the V gene TRBV30; maybe TRBD2 (6 bases). V lost 3 bases and J lost 0, with 9 bases in between. The germline V gene encodes CDR1 GTSNPN and CDR2 SVGIG (reference sequence). This CDR3 is built from 13 residues.

This clonotype has just a few counts. The V and J genes are TRBV7-9 and TRBJ1-1, with TRBD1 matching 7 bases. Trimming cost V 5 bases and J 6 bases; bases outside gene matches: 12. Germline V gene lookup returns CDR1 SEHNR and CDR2 FQNEAQ (reference sequence). CDR3 length equals 15 residues. Here the CDR3 reads CASSPPTGSTAEAFF. The CDR3 DNA follows: TGTGCCAGCAGCCCCCCGACAGGGAGTACGGCTGAAGCTTTCTTT.

This clonotype turned up a few times. The V and J genes are TRBV6-5 and TRBJ2-1; the match to TRBD2 covers 12 bases. The CDR3 covers 15 residues. V dropped 5 bases and J dropped 5; count of bases not matched to a gene: 4. CDR1 and CDR2 from the germline V gene are MNHEY and SVGAGI. The CDR3 sequence: CASSPLAGGHNEQFF. The DNA for the CDR3 is TGTGCCAGCAGTCCCCTAGCGGGGGGGCACAATGAGCAGTTCTTC.

The genes are TRBV28 and TRBJ2-1; the D gene is possibly TRBD1 (6 bases). The V gene's germline CDR1 is MDHEN and CDR2 SYDVKM. The CDR3 totals 14 residues. V was pared by 6 bases and J by 7 bases, with 16 bases between. The CDR3 loop reads CASSWGQTRNEQFF. The CDR3 nucleotides are TGTGCCAGCAGCTGGGGGCAGACTCGTAATGAGCAGTTCTTC. The variable domain in full, with the rest retrieved from reference TRBV28 and TRBJ2-1, is DVKVTQSSRYLVKRTGEKVFLECVQDMDHENMFWYRQDPGLGLRLIYFSYDVKMKEKGDIPEGYSVSREKKERFSLILESASTNQTSMYLCASSWGQTRNEQFFGPGTRLTVL.

This clonotype was observed a single time. The genes are TRBV5-5 and TRBJ1-3, with D unclear. Germline-derived CDR1 and CDR2 are SGHKS and YYEKEE (reference sequence). The CDR3 is 15 residues long. The V gene lost 0 bases and the J gene lost 4 bases, with 11 bases spanning the gap. The DNA of the CDR3 is TGTGCCAGCAGCTTGGAGGGCCGCAAAGGAAACACCATATATTTT. It translates to CASSLEGRKGNTIYF.

V gene TRBV6-5 combines with J gene TRBJ2-4; D is perhaps TRBD1 (5 bases). This CDR3 contains 19 residues. CDR1 is MNHEY and CDR2 is SVGAGI in the germline V gene. V was trimmed by 0 bases and J by 0 bases, leaving 18 bases between them. The CDR3 DNA sequence: TGTGCCAGCAGTTACTCGGTCGTCAGGGCCGAGAAAGCCAAAAACATTCAGTACTTC. It specifies CASSYSVVRAEKAKNIQYF.

This chain connects TRBV7-3 to TRBJ2-3, with 8 bases identical to TRBD2. CDR1 SGHTA and CDR2 FQGTGA come from the germline V gene. CDR3 length: 16 amino acids. The J segment lost 3 bases and the V segment lost 5 bases, leaving 10 bases of the junction unmatched. The CDR3 protein is CASSLYGRALTDTQYF. The CDR3, as DNA: TGTGCCAGCAGCCTATACGGGAGGGCCTTGACAGATACGCAGTATTTT. The entire variable domain, with the rest obtained from reference TRBV7-3 and TRBJ2-3, is as follows: GAGVSQTPSNKVTEKGKYVELRCDPISGHTALYWYRQSLGQGPEFLIYFQGTGAADDSGLPNDRFFAVRPEGSVSTLKIQRTERGDSAVYLCASSLYGRALTDTQYFGPGTRLTVL.

V gene TRBV6-5 combines with J gene TRBJ2-7; 7 bases agree with TRBD2. This CDR3 comprises 14 residues. CDR1 and CDR2 (germline): MNHEY, SVGAGI. J gave up 6 bases and V 2 bases, and 7 bases lay outside the gene matches. Here the CDR3 reads CASSYEMGGIEQYF. The CDR3 DNA is TGTGCCAGCAGTTACGAGATGGGGGGGATCGAGCAGTACTTC.

CDR3 amino acids: CASSSTTGREYTGELFF. The CDR3 region has the DNA TGTGCCAGCAGCTCCACTACTGGCAGGGAGTACACCGGGGAGCTGTTTTTT. The V and J genes are TRBV7-6 and TRBJ2-2, with D perhaps assigned TRBD1 or TRBD2 (5 bases each). The CDR3 runs to 17 residues. Trimming removed 4 bases from V and 3 bases from J, with 18 bases in between. CDR1 is SGHVS and CDR2 is FNYEAQ in the germline V gene.

The V gene is TRBV25-1, the J gene TRBJ1-1, with D possibly TRBD1 on 6 matching bases. The CDR3 is 13 residues long. Germline V gives CDR1 MGHDK, CDR2 SYGVNS. Trimming took 9 bases from V and 3 from J, leaving 14 bases between them. This chain's CDR3 is CARQGGPYTEAFF. The CDR3 DNA is TGTGCCAGACAGGGAGGTCCGTACACTGAAGCTTTCTTT.

The genes are TRBV12-5 and TRBJ2-3; 8 nucleotides align to TRBD2. The V gene's germline CDR1 is LGHNT and CDR2 FRNRAP. The CDR3 covers 13 residues. With V trimmed by 6 bases and J by 6 bases, 5 bases remained unmatched. CDR3 nucleotides: TGTGCTAGTGGCCTCAGACTAGCGGATACGCAGTATTTT. Translated, it gives CASGLRLADTQYF.

The J gene is TRBJ2-3, the V gene TRBV9; the D is unclear. The CDR3 is made up of 12 amino acids. Trimming pared 4 bases from V and 2 bases from J, leaving 5 bases between. Per the germline V gene, CDR1 is SGDLS and CDR2 is YYNGEE. The CDR3 sequence: CASSITTDTQYF. CDR3 sequence (DNA): TGTGCCAGCAGCATTACCACAGATACGCAGTATTTT.

V is TRBV6-2 or TRBV6-3 and J is TRBJ2-5; 8 positions match TRBD2. The CDR3 length is 18 residues. Losses at the gene ends were 2 bases for V and 1 base for J; bases not matched to a gene: 12. The germline gives CDR1 MNHEY, CDR2 SVGEGT. Here the CDR3 DNA reads TGTGCCAGCAGTTACCAACTAGCGGAAGAACCCCCCCAAGAGACCCAGTACTTC. This codes for CASSYQLAEEPPQETQYF.

This rearrangement joins TRBV6-6 to TRBJ1-5, with a weak D call TRBD1 (6 bases). CDR1 MNHNY and CDR2 SVGAGI come from the germline V gene (reference sequence). This CDR3 comprises 18 residues. V lost 6 bases and J lost 0, with 21 bases in between. Here the CDR3 reads CASSLIGDKITSNQPQHF. As DNA, the CDR3 is TGTGCCAGCAGCCTCATCGGGGACAAGATTACTAGCAATCAGCCCCAGCATTTT.

The J gene is TRBJ2-7, the V gene TRBV6-6; the D call may be TRBD1 or TRBD2 (5 bases each). Trimming shortened V by 3 bases and J by 6 bases, and 18 bases separated the two germline ends. The CDR3 sequence is 15 residues long. CDR1 is MNHNY, CDR2 SVGAGI, per germline (reference sequence). The CDR3 DNA reads as TGTGCCAGCAGTTATGATGGGCAGGGCGAGGGCGAGCAGTACTTC. Translation gives CASSYDGQGEGEQYF.

This clonotype was seen more than once but under ten times. The genes are TRBV7-6 and TRBJ1-5, with D unresolved. The CDR3 consists of 12 residues. The germline V gene has CDR1 SGHVS and CDR2 FNYEAQ. With 5 bases removed from V and 7 bases from J, the gap between germline ends came to 9 bases. CDR3 protein: CASSTGGQPQHF. CDR3 DNA sequence: TGTGCCAGCAGCACGGGTGGCCAGCCCCAGCATTTT.

This clonotype was observed a handful of times. CDR3 sequence: CASSPTGWYEQYF. The CDR3 region has the DNA TGTGCCAGCAGTCCGACAGGGTGGTACGAGCAGTACTTC. The chain employs TRBV14 and TRBJ2-7; 7 bases fit TRBD1. The V gene end was trimmed by 6 bases and the J gene end by 4 bases; junction bases not matched to a gene: 6. The CDR3 totals 13 residues. Germline values: CDR1 SGHDN, CDR2 FVKESK.

The chain employs TRBV27 and TRBJ1-1; 8 bases are a match to TRBD1. Germline CDR1 reads MNHEY; CDR2 reads SMNVEV (reference sequence). The CDR3 extends over 13 amino acids. J gave up 5 bases and V 7 bases, and 6 bases lay outside the gene matches. CDR3: CASKDRARTEAFF. The DNA for the CDR3 is TGTGCCAGCAAGGACAGGGCGAGGACTGAAGCTTTCTTT.